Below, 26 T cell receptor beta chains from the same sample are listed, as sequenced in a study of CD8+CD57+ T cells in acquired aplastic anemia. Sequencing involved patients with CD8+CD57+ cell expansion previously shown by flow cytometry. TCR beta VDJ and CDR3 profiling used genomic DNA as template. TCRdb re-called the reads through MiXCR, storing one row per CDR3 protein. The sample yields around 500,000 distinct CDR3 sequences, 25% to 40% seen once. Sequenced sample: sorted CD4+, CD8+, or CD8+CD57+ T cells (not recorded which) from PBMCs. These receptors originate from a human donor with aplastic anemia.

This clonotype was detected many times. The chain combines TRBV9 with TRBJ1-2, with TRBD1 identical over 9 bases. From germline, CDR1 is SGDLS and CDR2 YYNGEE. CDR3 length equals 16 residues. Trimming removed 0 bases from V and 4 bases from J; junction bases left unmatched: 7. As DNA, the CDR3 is TGTGCCAGCAGCGTAGACCCGGGACAGGGTGGCTATGGCTACACCTTC. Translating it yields CASSVDPGQGGYGYTF.

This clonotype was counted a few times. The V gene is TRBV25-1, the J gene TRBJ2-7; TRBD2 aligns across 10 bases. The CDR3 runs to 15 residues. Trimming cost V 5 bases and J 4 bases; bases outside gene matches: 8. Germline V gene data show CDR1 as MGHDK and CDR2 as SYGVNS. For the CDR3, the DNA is TGTGCCAGCAGTACATCCGCTAGCGGGGGTTACGAGCAGTACTTC. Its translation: CASSTSASGGYEQYF.

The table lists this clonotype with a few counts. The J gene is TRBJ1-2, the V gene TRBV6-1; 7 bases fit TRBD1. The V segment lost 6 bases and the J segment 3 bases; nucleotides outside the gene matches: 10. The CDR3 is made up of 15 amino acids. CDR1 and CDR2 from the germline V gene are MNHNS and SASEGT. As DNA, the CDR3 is TGTGCCAGCAGATCATCACAGGGGTGGGACTATGGCTACACCTTC. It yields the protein CASRSSQGWDYGYTF.

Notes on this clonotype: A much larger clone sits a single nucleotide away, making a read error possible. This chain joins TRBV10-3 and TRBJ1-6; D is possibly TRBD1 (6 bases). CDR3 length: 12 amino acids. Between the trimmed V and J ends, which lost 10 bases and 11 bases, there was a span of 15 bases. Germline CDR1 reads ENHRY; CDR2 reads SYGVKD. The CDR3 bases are TGTGCCAGCAGCCGAGGGGGTCCACCCCTCCACTTT. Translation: CASSRGGPPLHF.

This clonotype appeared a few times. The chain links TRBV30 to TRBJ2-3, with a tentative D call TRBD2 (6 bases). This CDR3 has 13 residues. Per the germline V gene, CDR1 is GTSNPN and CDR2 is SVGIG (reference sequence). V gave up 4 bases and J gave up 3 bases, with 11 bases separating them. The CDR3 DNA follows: TGTGCCTGGATCTCGGGAGCAACAGATACGCAGTATTTT. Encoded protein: CAWISGATDTQYF.

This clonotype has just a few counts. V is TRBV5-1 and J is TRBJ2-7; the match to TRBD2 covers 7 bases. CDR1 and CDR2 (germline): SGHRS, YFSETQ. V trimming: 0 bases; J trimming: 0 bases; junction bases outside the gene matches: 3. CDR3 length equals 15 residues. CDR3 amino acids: CASSLESGISYEQYF. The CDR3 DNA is TGCGCCAGCAGCTTGGAAAGCGGGATCTCCTACGAGCAGTACTTC.

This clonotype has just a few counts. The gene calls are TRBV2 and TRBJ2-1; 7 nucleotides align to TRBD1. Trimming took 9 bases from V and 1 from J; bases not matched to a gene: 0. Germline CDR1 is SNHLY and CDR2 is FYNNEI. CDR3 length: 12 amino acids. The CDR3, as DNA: TGTGCCAGGACAGGGTCCTACAATGAGCAGTTCTTC. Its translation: CARTGSYNEQFF.

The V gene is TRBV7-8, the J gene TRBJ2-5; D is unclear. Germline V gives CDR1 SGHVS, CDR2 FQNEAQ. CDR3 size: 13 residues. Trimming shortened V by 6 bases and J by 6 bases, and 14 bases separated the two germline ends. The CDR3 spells CASSARRTQTQYF. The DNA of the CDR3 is TGTGCCAGCAGTGCTAGGCGCACGCAGACCCAGTACTTC.

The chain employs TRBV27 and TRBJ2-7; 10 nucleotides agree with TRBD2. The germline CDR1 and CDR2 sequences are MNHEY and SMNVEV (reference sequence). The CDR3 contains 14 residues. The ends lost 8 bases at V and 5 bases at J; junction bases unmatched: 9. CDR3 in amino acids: CASGNSGRINEQYF. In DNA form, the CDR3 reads TGTGCCAGCGGGAATAGCGGGAGGATAAACGAGCAGTACTTC.

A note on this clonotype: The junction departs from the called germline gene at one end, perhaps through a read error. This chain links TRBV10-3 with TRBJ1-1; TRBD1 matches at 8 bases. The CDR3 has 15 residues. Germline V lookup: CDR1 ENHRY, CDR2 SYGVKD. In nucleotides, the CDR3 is TGTGCCAGCAGTTACTCTGTAACAGGGGGTTCTGAAGCTTTCTTT. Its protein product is CASSYSVTGGSEAFF.

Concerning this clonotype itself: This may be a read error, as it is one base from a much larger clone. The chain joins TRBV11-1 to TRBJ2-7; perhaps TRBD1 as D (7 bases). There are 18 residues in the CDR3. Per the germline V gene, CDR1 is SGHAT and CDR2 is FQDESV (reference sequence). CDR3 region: CVSSLGALAHQGGEEQYF. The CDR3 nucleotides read TGTGTCAGCAGCTTAGGCGCATTGGCCCACCAGGGGGGAGAAGAGCAGTACTTC. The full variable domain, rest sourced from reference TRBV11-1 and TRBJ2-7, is EAEVAQSPRYKITEKSQAVAFWCDPISGHATLYWYRQILGQGPELLVQFQDESVVDDSQLPKDRFSAERLKGVDSTLKIQPAELGDSAMYLCVSSLGALAHQGGEEQYFGPGTRLTVT.

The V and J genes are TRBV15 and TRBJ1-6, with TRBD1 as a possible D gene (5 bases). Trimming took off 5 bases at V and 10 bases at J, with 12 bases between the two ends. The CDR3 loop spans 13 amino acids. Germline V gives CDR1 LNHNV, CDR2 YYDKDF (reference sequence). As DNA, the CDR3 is TGTGCCACCAGCCCCCGGACATTCTCACCCCTCCACTTT. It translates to CATSPRTFSPLHF. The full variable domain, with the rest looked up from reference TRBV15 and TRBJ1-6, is DAMVIQNPRYQVTQFGKPVTLSCSQTLNHNVMYWYQQKSSQAPKLLFHYYDKDFNNEADTPDNFQSRRPNTSFCFLDIRSPGLGDTAMYLCATSPRTFSPLHFGNGTRLTVT.

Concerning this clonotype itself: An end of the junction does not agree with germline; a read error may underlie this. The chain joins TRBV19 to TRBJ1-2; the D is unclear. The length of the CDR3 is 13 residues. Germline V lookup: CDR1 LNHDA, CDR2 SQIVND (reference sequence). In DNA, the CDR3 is TGTGCCAGTAGTCTAGAGTATAACTATGGCTACACCTTC. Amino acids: CASSLEYNYGYTF.

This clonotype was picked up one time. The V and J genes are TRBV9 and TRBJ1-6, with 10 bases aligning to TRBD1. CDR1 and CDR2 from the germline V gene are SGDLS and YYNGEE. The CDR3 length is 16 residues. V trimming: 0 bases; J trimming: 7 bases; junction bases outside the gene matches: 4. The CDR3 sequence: CASSVGGDRGNSPLHF. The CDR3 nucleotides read TGTGCCAGCAGCGTAGGGGGGGACAGGGGAAATTCACCCCTCCACTTT.

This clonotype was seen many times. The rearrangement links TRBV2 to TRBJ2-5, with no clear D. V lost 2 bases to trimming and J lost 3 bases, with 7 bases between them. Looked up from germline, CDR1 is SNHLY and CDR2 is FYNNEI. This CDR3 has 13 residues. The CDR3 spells CASSEIWEETQYF. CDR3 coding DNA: TGTGCCAGCAGTGAAATATGGGAAGAGACCCAGTACTTC. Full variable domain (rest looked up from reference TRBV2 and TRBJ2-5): EPEVTQTPSHQVTQMGQEVILRCVPISNHLYFYWYRQILGQKVEFLVSFYNNEISEKSEIFDDQFSVERPDGSNFTLKIRSTKLEDSAMYFCASSEIWEETQYFGPGTRLLVL.

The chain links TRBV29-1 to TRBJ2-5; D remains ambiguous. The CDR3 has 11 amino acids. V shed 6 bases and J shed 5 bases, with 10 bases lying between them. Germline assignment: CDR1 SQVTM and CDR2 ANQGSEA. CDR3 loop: CSVSPSETQYF. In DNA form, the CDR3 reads TGCAGCGTCTCTCCCTCGGAGACCCAGTACTTC.

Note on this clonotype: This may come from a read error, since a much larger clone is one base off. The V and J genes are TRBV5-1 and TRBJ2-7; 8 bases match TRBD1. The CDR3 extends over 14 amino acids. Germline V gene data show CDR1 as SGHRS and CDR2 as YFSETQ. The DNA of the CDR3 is TGCGCCGGCAGCTTGGCGGGACAGGACTACGAGCAGTACTTC. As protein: CAGSLAGQDYEQYF.

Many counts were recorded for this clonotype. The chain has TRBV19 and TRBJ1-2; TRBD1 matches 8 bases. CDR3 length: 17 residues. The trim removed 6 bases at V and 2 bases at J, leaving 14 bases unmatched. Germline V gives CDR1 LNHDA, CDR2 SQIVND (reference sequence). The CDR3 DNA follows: TGTGCCAGTAGCGCCGGGACAGGAGTTTCCCAGAACTATGGCTACACCTTC. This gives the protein CASSAGTGVSQNYGYTF.

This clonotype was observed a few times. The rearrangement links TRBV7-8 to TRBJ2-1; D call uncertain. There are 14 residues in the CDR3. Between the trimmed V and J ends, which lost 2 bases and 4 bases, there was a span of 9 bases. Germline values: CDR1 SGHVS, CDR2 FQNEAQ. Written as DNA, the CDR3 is TGTGCCAGCAGCTTACGACCGCAGTACAATGAGCAGTTCTTC. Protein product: CASSLRPQYNEQFF.

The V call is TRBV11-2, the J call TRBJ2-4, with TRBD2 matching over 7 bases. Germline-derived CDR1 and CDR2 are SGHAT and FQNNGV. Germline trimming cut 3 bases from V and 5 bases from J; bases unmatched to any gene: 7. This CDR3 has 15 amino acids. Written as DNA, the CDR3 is TGTGCCAGCAGCTTCCCACTAGCGACGCAAAACATTCAGTACTTC. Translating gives CASSFPLATQNIQYF. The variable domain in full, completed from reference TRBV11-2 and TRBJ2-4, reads EAGVAQSPRYKIIEKRQSVAFWCNPISGHATLYWYQQILGQGPKLLIQFQNNGVVDDSQLPKDRFSAERLKGVDSTLKIQPAKLEDSAVYLCASSFPLATQNIQYFGAGTRLSVL.

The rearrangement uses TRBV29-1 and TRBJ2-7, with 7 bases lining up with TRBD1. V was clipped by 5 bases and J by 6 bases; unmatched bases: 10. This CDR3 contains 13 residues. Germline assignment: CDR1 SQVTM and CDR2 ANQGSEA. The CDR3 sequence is CSVPTETGSEQYF. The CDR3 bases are TGCAGCGTTCCCACAGAGACAGGGTCCGAGCAGTACTTC.

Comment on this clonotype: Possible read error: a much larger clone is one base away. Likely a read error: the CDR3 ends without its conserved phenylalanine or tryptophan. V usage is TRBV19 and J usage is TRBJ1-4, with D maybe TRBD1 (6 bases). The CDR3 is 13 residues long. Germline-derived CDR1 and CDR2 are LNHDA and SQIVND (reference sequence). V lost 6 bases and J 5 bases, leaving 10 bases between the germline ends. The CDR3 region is CASSQDRNEKLFS. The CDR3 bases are TGTGCCAGTAGCCAGGACAGAAATGAAAAACTGTTTTCT.

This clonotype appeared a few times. CDR3 sequence reads: CASGFGGGITEAFF. In nucleotides, the CDR3 is TGTGCCAGCGGCTTCGGCGGGGGAATCACTGAAGCTTTCTTT. This chain joins TRBV2 and TRBJ1-1; D possibly corresponds to TRBD1 (5 bases). Germline loops: CDR1 SNHLY, CDR2 FYNNEI. This CDR3 has 14 residues. V shed 8 bases and J shed 4 bases, with 17 bases lying between them.

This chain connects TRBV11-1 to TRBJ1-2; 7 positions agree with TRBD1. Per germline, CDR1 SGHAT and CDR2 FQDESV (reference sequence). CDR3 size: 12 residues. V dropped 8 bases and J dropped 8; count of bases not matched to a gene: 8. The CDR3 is CASAWDRSGYTF. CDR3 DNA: TGTGCCAGCGCCTGGGACAGAAGCGGCTACACCTTC.

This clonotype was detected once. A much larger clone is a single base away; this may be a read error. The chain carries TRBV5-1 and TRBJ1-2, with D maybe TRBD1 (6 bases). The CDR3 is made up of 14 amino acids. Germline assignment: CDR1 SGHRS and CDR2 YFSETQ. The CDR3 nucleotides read TGCGCCAGCAGCCTCGACGGGGGGCGGGATGGCTGCACCTTC. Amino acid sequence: CASSLDGGRDGCTF. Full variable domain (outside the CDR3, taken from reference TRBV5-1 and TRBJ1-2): KAGVTQTPRYLIKTRGQQVTLSCSPISGHRSVSWYQQTPGQGLQFLFEYFSETQRNKGNFPGRFSGRQFSNSRSEMNVSTLELGDSALYLCASSLDGGRDGCTFGSGTRLTVV.

The CDR3 spells CASSQAPPEAQYF. The CDR3 bases are TGCGCCAGCAGCCAAGCGCCCCCCGAGGCCCAGTACTTC. The V gene is TRBV4-1, the J gene TRBJ2-5; D ambiguous. V shed 1 base and J shed 9 bases, with 12 bases lying between them. CDR3 length: 13 amino acids. CDR1 is MGHRA and CDR2 is YSYEKL in the germline V gene.